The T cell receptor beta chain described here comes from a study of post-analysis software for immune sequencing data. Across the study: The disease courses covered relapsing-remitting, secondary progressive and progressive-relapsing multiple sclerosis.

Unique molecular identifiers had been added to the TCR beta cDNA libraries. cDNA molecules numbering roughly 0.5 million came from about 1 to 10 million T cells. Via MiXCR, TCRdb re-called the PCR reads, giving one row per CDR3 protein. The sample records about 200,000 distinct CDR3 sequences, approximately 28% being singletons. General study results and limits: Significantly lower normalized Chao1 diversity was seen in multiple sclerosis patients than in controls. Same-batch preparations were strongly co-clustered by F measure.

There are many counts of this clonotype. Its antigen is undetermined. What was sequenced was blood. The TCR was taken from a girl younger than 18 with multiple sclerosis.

In nucleotides, the CDR3 is TGTGCCAGCAGCGTAACGGCCCCTAGCGAGCAGTACTTC. Translating it yields CASSVTAPSEQYF. The chain has TRBV9 and TRBJ2-7, with no clear D. The ends were cut back, 1 base at V and 6 bases at J, with 11 bases in the middle. The CDR3 covers 13 residues. From germline, CDR1 is SGDLS and CDR2 YYNGEE.